This T cell receptor (beta chain) was sequenced during a study of regulatory T cells in long-lasting Graves disease. Study background: The antithyroid drugs taken by newly diagnosed Graves' patients had been used for under 3 months.

The length of the CDR3 is 18 residues. The germline gives CDR1 SNHLY, CDR2 FYNNEI. The V and J ends lost 3 bases and 5 bases respectively, with 25 bases between them. General observations from the study: TRBV28, TRBJ1-2 and TRBJ2-5 were favored in persistent disease.

Arm-PCR with iRepertoire HTBI primers amplified the CDR3 regions for these TCR beta libraries. TCRdb re-called the multiplex PCR reads through MiXCR, storing one row per CDR3 protein. The data show 550,000 to 650,000 distinct CDR3 sequences, 16% seen once. Time point noted: newly diagnosed GD, antithyroid drugs for less than 3 months. Extracted PBMC RNA gave rise to the TCR library. This clonotype occurred many times. Its antigen is still unknown. This same sample was also part of a study on T cells in Graves' hyperthyroidism and ophthalmopathy. That study reports: No progression to ophthalmopathy during 18 months of follow-up defined stable disease. Hyperthyroidism, newly diagnosed and lasting under 2 months, affected patients aged 18 to 65.

The TCR originated in a man in his late teens or twenties with Graves disease. The V and J genes are TRBV2 and TRBJ1-2; tentative D call: TRBD1 (5 bases). The sequencing used peripheral blood mononuclear cells (PBMCs), collected at new diagnosis, from a patient treated with antithyroid drugs. The CDR3 region is CASSEVFTGDFLRYGYTF. In DNA form, the CDR3 reads TGTGCCAGCAGTGAGGTCTTTACAGGCGATTTTTTGCGGTATGGCTACACCTTC. The full variable domain, completed using reference TRBV2 and TRBJ1-2, is EPEVTQTPSHQVTQMGQEVILRCVPISNHLYFYWYRQILGQKVEFLVSFYNNEISEKSEIFDDQFSVERPDGSNFTLKIRSTKLEDSAMYFCASSEVFTGDFLRYGYTFGSGTRLTVV.